Below, 32 T cell receptor beta chains from the same sample are listed, as sequenced in a study of T cell responses to AZD1222 COVID-19 vaccine. Profiled with immunoSEQ multiplex PCR; TCRdb holds only in-frame clones, not every one. The sample yields tens of thousands of clones, roughly 87% seen once. The starting material was peripheral blood, obtained 28 days after the second AZD1222 dose. The receptors come from an adult who received the AZD1222 COVID-19 vaccine.

The V call is TRBV4-2, the J call TRBJ1-3; TRBD1 might be the D (5 bases). The CDR3 consists of 14 residues. Per germline, CDR1 LGHNA and CDR2 YNFKEQ. The V and J ends lost 1 base and 4 bases respectively, with 8 bases between them. The CDR3 DNA reads TGTGCCAGCAGCCAAGTAGACAGCGGAAACACCATATATTTT. It is translated as CASSQVDSGNTIYF.

This clone was observed a few times. The rearrangement joins TRBV29-1 to TRBJ1-3; D is uncertain. V shed 4 bases and J shed 1 base, with 8 bases lying between them. There are 13 residues in the CDR3. Per the germline V gene, CDR1 is SQVTM and CDR2 is ANQGSEA. CDR3 sequence: CSVGDRSGNTIYF. In DNA, the CDR3 is TGCAGCGTTGGGGATAGATCTGGAAACACCATATATTTT.

The chain is built from TRBV30 and TRBJ2-1; 8 positions agree with TRBD2. The CDR3 contains 15 residues. V shed 2 bases and J 3 bases; nucleotides not matched to a gene: 6. The germline CDR1 and CDR2 sequences are GTSNPN and SVGIG (reference sequence). For the CDR3, the DNA is TGTGCCTGGAGTAATAGCGGGGCCGGCTACAATGAGCAGTTCTTC. This codes for CAWSNSGAGYNEQFF.

This chain links TRBV20-1 with TRBJ2-3; the match to TRBD2 covers 12 bases. Germline V gene sequence: CDR1 DFQATT, CDR2 SNEGSKA (reference sequence). J was trimmed by 5 bases and V by 3 bases; bases with no gene match: 6. This CDR3 has 15 residues. DNA for the CDR3: TGCAGTGCTAGTACTAGCGGGGGGCGGGGAGATACGCAGTATTTT. Residues: CSASTSGGRGDTQYF.

This chain joins TRBV9 and TRBJ2-3; D may correspond to TRBD1 or TRBD2 (5 bases each). Between the trimmed V and J ends, which lost 3 bases and 4 bases, there was a span of 18 bases. Looked up from germline, CDR1 is SGDLS and CDR2 is YYNGEE. The CDR3 consists of 16 residues. The CDR3 sequence is CASSGLREGLADTQYF. CDR3 nucleotides: TGTGCCAGCAGCGGACTCCGAGAGGGGCTCGCAGATACGCAGTATTTT.

The genes are TRBV7-2 and TRBJ2-2; D is uncertain. V lost 0 bases, J lost 0 bases, and 8 bases lay in between. CDR1 is SGHTA and CDR2 is FQGNSA in the germline V gene. The CDR3 length is 16 residues. The CDR3 DNA is TGTGCCAGCAGCTTAGCCCCGGGCCCGAACACCGGGGAGCTGTTTTTT. Its translation is CASSLAPGPNTGELFF.

The chain is built from TRBV27 and TRBJ1-1; possibly TRBD1 for D (6 bases). The germline V gene has CDR1 MNHEY and CDR2 SMNVEV (reference sequence). V lost 6 bases to trimming and J lost 0 bases, with 8 bases between them. The CDR3 runs 13 residues. CDR3 protein: CASRPGVNTEAFF. The CDR3 DNA sequence: TGTGCCAGCAGGCCAGGGGTGAACACTGAAGCTTTCTTT.

The rearrangement joins TRBV7-9 to TRBJ2-5; D unresolved. The CDR3 is made up of 14 amino acids. V lost 5 bases and J lost 2, with 12 bases in between. CDR1 is SEHNR and CDR2 is FQNEAQ in the germline V gene (reference sequence). CDR3 region: CASSVGRRQETQYF. Here the CDR3 DNA reads TGTGCCAGCAGCGTCGGCAGGAGACAAGAGACCCAGTACTTC. Complete variable domain (other parts from reference TRBV7-9 and TRBJ2-5): DTGVSQNPRHKITKRGQNVTFRCDPISEHNRLYWYRQTLGQGPEFLTYFQNEAQLEKSRLLSDRFSAERPKGSFSTLEIQRTEQGDSAMYLCASSVGRRQETQYFGPGTRLLVL.

V gene TRBV19 combines with J gene TRBJ2-7, with D uncertain. The CDR3 covers 12 residues. Germline CDR1 and CDR2: LNHDA and SQIVND (reference sequence). The V end lost 8 bases, the J end lost 3 bases, and 11 bases lay between the germline ends. The CDR3 is CASADPFYEQYF. The CDR3 DNA reads TGTGCCAGTGCCGATCCGTTCTACGAGCAGTACTTC.

This clone appeared once. The rearrangement links TRBV30 to TRBJ2-1, with 11 bases matching TRBD2. The V gene's germline CDR1 is GTSNPN and CDR2 SVGIG (reference sequence). CDR3 length: 16 residues. Trimming cost V 2 bases and J 14 bases; bases outside gene matches: 17. CDR3 loop: CAWSPLAGGTKLGEFF. In DNA form, the CDR3 reads TGTGCCTGGAGTCCCCTAGCGGGGGGAACGAAACTTGGGGAGTTCTTC.

This clone was seen once. The rearrangement joins TRBV9 to TRBJ2-5; 7 positions agree with TRBD1. After removal of 4 bases from V and 1 base from J, the junction contained 4 bases not matched to a gene. CDR1 and CDR2 (germline): SGDLS, YYNGEE. The CDR3 covers 14 residues. This CDR3 is CASSTGTAQETQYF. CDR3 nucleotide sequence: TGTGCCAGCAGCACTGGGACAGCCCAAGAGACCCAGTACTTC.

This chain uses TRBV5-1 with TRBJ1-6; 7 bases match TRBD1. The CDR3 extends over 18 amino acids. Germline V gene lookup returns CDR1 SGHRS and CDR2 YFSETQ. Germline trimming cut 0 bases from V and 3 bases from J; bases unmatched to any gene: 9. The CDR3 DNA is TGCGCCAGCAGCTTGGACCCTTACAGGGGTGGCTATAATTCACCCCTCCACTTT. This sequence encodes CASSLDPYRGGYNSPLHF. Combining the CDR3 with reference TRBV5-1 and TRBJ1-6 gives the whole variable domain KAGVTQTPRYLIKTRGQQVTLSCSPISGHRSVSWYQQTPGQGLQFLFEYFSETQRNKGNFPGRFSGRQFSNSRSEMNVSTLELGDSALYLCASSLDPYRGGYNSPLHFGNGTRLTVT.

V is TRBV4-1 and J is TRBJ1-4; tentative D call: TRBD1 (6 bases). CDR3 length equals 16 residues. The germline gives CDR1 MGHRA, CDR2 YSYEKL. The V end lost 0 bases, the J end lost 1 base, and 9 bases lay between the germline ends. CDR3 in amino acids: CASSQELRGTNEKLFF. The CDR3 nucleotides are TGCGCCAGCAGCCAAGAACTCAGGGGAACTAATGAAAAACTGTTTTTT.

The chain carries TRBV5-1 and TRBJ2-7; perhaps TRBD1 as D (5 bases). The CDR3 totals 16 residues. Germline V gives CDR1 SGHRS, CDR2 YFSETQ. V was clipped by 0 bases and J by 0 bases, with 13 bases between them. CDR3 sequence reads: CASSLGAQGSSYEQYF. CDR3 coding DNA: TGCGCCAGCAGCTTGGGGGCGCAGGGAAGCTCCTACGAGCAGTACTTC. The whole variable domain, remainder taken from reference TRBV5-1 and TRBJ2-7, is KAGVTQTPRYLIKTRGQQVTLSCSPISGHRSVSWYQQTPGQGLQFLFEYFSETQRNKGNFPGRFSGRQFSNSRSEMNVSTLELGDSALYLCASSLGAQGSSYEQYFGPGTRLTVT.

V gene TRBV5-6 combines with J gene TRBJ1-1, with D possibly TRBD1 on 5 matching bases. Trimming removed 1 base at V and 4 bases at J, with 8 bases between. Looked up from germline, CDR1 is SGHDT and CDR2 is YYEEEE. This CDR3 contains 13 residues. CDR3 bases: TGTGCCAGCAGCTTGACAGGAGGCACTGAAGCTTTCTTT. Residues: CASSLTGGTEAFF.

In DNA, the CDR3 is TGCGCCAGCAGCTTTAGGACGGACTATGGCTACACCTTC. Its translation: CASSFRTDYGYTF. V usage is TRBV5-1 and J usage is TRBJ1-2, with D unclear. This CDR3 region has 13 residues. Germline V CDR1 and CDR2: SGHRS, YFSETQ. V dropped 2 bases and J dropped 3 bases, with 8 bases sitting between them. Combining the CDR3 with reference TRBV5-1 and TRBJ1-2 gives the whole variable domain KAGVTQTPRYLIKTRGQQVTLSCSPISGHRSVSWYQQTPGQGLQFLFEYFSETQRNKGNFPGRFSGRQFSNSRSEMNVSTLELGDSALYLCASSFRTDYGYTFGSGTRLTVV.

V and J are TRBV4-1 and TRBJ2-7; 13 positions agree with TRBD2. The germline V gene has CDR1 MGHRA and CDR2 YSYEKL. The CDR3 consists of 16 residues. V lost 3 bases to trimming and J lost 1 base; unmatched junction nucleotides: 3. CDR3 DNA sequence: TGCGCCAGCAGCCAGGCGGGACTAGCGGGATCCTACGAGCAGTACTTC. Translated, it gives CASSQAGLAGSYEQYF.

The chain has TRBV18 and TRBJ1-5; 9 bases map to TRBD1. The CDR3 sequence is 18 residues long. The germline V gene has CDR1 KGHSH and CDR2 LQKENI. With V trimmed by 5 bases and J by 0 bases, 11 bases remained unmatched. CDR3 sequence (DNA): TGTGCCAGCTCAGCTACCCGGGACAGGGAATATAGCAATCAGCCCCAGCATTTT. The encoded protein is CASSATRDREYSNQPQHF.

There are a few counts of this clone. J is TRBJ2-3 and V is TRBV19, with D possibly matching TRBD1 (5 bases). The V gene's germline CDR1 is LNHDA and CDR2 SQIVND (reference sequence). The ends were cut back, 7 bases at V and 1 base at J, with 9 bases in the middle. The CDR3 is made up of 13 amino acids. CDR3: CASKPQGTDTQYF. The CDR3 DNA reads TGTGCCAGTAAGCCACAGGGCACAGATACGCAGTATTTT.

The chain joins TRBV28 to TRBJ2-5; weak D call: TRBD1 (6 bases). CDR3 length: 15 residues. V was cut by 6 bases and J by 4 bases, with 18 bases left in between. Germline V gene sequence: CDR1 MDHEN, CDR2 SYDVKM. CDR3 sequence reads: CASSQGSLGLETQYF. CDR3 nucleotide sequence: TGTGCCAGCAGCCAGGGGTCCCTGGGGCTAGAGACCCAGTACTTC.

The genes are TRBV6-1 and TRBJ1-1; D gene uncertain. The germline V gene encodes CDR1 MNHNS and CDR2 SASEGT. The CDR3 runs 13 residues. Trimming shortened V by 3 bases and J by 6 bases, and 11 bases separated the two germline ends. The CDR3 loop reads CASSETRGAEAFF. In DNA, the CDR3 is TGTGCCAGCAGTGAGACGCGTGGAGCTGAAGCTTTCTTT.

The chain recombines TRBV12-5 with TRBJ1-5, with a tentative D call TRBD1 (5 bases). The CDR3 is made up of 15 amino acids. V lost 1 base to trimming and J lost 0 bases, with 7 bases between them. The germline V gene encodes CDR1 LGHNT and CDR2 FRNRAP. DNA of the CDR3: TGTGCTAGTGGTTTGGGGCAGGGTAGCAATCAGCCCCAGCATTTT. It specifies CASGLGQGSNQPQHF.

This chain connects TRBV6-5 to TRBJ1-4; tentatively, D is TRBD1 (6 bases). The CDR3 runs 14 residues. CDR1 is MNHEY, CDR2 SVGAGI, per germline. The V and J ends lost 5 bases and 8 bases respectively, with 15 bases between them. In DNA form, the CDR3 reads TGTGCCAGCAGTCGAGGACAGAGTCAGGAAAAACTGTTTTTT. Amino acids: CASSRGQSQEKLFF.

This clone appeared a single time. As DNA, the CDR3 is TGTGCCAGCAGATGGGTGGATAACACTGAAGCTTTCTTT. It translates to CASRWVDNTEAFF. J is TRBJ1-1 and V is TRBV6-5; D not resolved. The CDR3 loop spans 13 amino acids. From germline, CDR1 is MNHEY and CDR2 SVGAGI. V lost 6 bases to trimming and J lost 2 bases, with 10 bases between them.

This chain uses TRBV3-1 (or the pseudogene TRBV3-2) with TRBJ1-1; D unclear. This CDR3 spans 14 amino acids. V lost 2 bases and J lost 7, with 14 bases in between. Germline loops: CDR1 LGHDT, CDR2 YNNKEL (reference sequence). CDR3 sequence (DNA): TGTGCCAGCAGCCAAAGCAGGTCTTACTTTGAAGCTTTCTTT. It specifies CASSQSRSYFEAFF.

The chain is built from TRBV4-2 and TRBJ1-1; the D gene is possibly TRBD1 (6 bases). Trimming stripped 5 bases from V and 4 bases from J, with 14 bases between. This CDR3 region has 14 residues. Germline CDR1 reads LGHNA; CDR2 reads YNFKEQ. CDR3 in DNA: TGTGCCAGCAGCAAGGGGGGAGGGGGCACTGAAGCTTTCTTT. It yields the protein CASSKGGGGTEAFF.

The DNA for the CDR3 is TGTGCCTGGAGCGCACCGAACACTGAAGCTTTCTTT. Residues: CAWSAPNTEAFF. The rearrangement joins TRBV30 to TRBJ1-1; D is uncertain. The CDR3 sequence is 12 residues long. Trimming stripped 3 bases from V and 1 base from J, with 6 bases between. Germline lookup yields CDR1 GTSNPN and CDR2 SVGIG (reference sequence). Based on the CDR3 plus reference TRBV30 and TRBJ1-1, the full variable domain is SQTIHQWPATLVQPVGSPLSLECTVEGTSNPNLYWYRQAAGRGLQLLFYSVGIGQISSEVPQNLSASRPQDRQFILSSKKLLLSDSGFYLCAWSAPNTEAFFGQGTRLTVV.

The rearrangement uses TRBV3-1 (or the pseudogene TRBV3-2) and TRBJ1-4; D unclear. The CDR3 covers 14 residues. Germline V gene data show CDR1 as LGHDT and CDR2 as YNNKEL (reference sequence). Trimming took 2 bases from V and 4 from J, leaving 8 bases between them. This CDR3 is CASSQRGFNEKLFF. The CDR3 nucleotides read TGTGCCAGCAGCCAACGGGGTTTTAATGAAAAACTGTTTTTT.

The rearrangement joins TRBV18 to TRBJ2-5, with a tentative D call TRBD2 (6 bases). V was clipped by 1 base and J by 5 bases, with 14 bases between them. This CDR3 is built from 15 residues. Germline lookup yields CDR1 KGHSH and CDR2 LQKENI. This CDR3 reads CASSPLAGPGETQYF. CDR3 nucleotides: TGTGCCAGCTCACCACTGGCGGGACCCGGGGAGACCCAGTACTTC.

This chain joins TRBV11-3 and TRBJ2-3; D remains ambiguous. V was cut by 8 bases and J by 1 base, with 7 bases left in between. Germline-derived CDR1 and CDR2 are SGHNT and YENEEA. This CDR3 region has 12 residues. CDR3 amino acids: CASGSGTDTQYF. CDR3 DNA: TGTGCCAGCGGAAGTGGCACAGATACGCAGTATTTT.

V and J are TRBV30 and TRBJ2-4; the D is unclear. Germline lookup yields CDR1 GTSNPN and CDR2 SVGIG (reference sequence). V lost 5 bases and J lost 5, with 7 bases in between. The CDR3 totals 11 residues. CDR3 DNA sequence: TGTGCCTGGGGGCTCGAAAACATTCAGTACTTC. It specifies CAWGLENIQYF.

The V and J genes are TRBV7-9 and TRBJ2-3; the match to TRBD2 covers 7 bases. The CDR3 extends over 15 amino acids. J gave up 6 bases and V 1 base, and 7 bases lay outside the gene matches. Germline assignment: CDR1 SEHNR and CDR2 FQNEAQ (reference sequence). The CDR3 region is CASSLVSGAPDTQYF. The CDR3 bases are TGTGCCAGCAGCTTAGTAAGCGGGGCCCCGGATACGCAGTATTTT.